This is a list of T cell receptor beta chains from one sample in a study of naive and memory T cell subsets. Via MiXCR, TCRdb re-called the UMI-ligation and nested PCR reads, giving one row per CDR3 protein. The data hold tens of thousands of distinct CDR3 sequences, with approximately 10% observed a single time. Sample: skin, taken from a tuberculin skin test site. These TCRs come from an adult in good health. Each CDR3 is given with its conserved first and last residue. The D gene is left open where the match is weak. Part of the rows lack a size; the others show once, few, many or a class for expanded clones.

j_call,d_call,v_call,clone_size,cdr3_nt,cdr3_aa
TRBJ2-3,TRBD2,TRBV12-3/TRBV12-4,few,TGTGCCAGCAGTTTAGATAGCGGGAATACGCAGTATTTT,CASSLDSGNTQYF
TRBJ2-7,NA,TRBV28,many,TGTGCCAGCTGGGGATCTATTAGCAGCGAGCAGTACTTC,CASWGSISSEQYF
TRBJ1-2,TRBD1,TRBV28,NA,TGTGCCAGCAGTTCCCTCAGGACAGGGCACGACGGCTACACCTTC,CASSSLRTGHDGYTF
TRBJ2-3,TRBD2,TRBV20-1,NA,TGCAGTGCTAGTATAGCGGGAGCGTTCACAGATACGCAGTATTTT,CSASIAGAFTDTQYF
TRBJ2-2,NA,TRBV27,NA,TGTGCCAGCAGTCCCCTTCAGAAAAGGAACACCGGGGAGCTGTTTTTT,CASSPLQKRNTGELFF
TRBJ2-5,TRBD2,TRBV28,few,TGTGCCACCCGAGTCGGGGGGGAAGAGACCCAGTACTTC,CATRVGGEETQYF
TRBJ1-1,TRBD1,TRBV11-2,NA,TGTGCCAGCAGCGCACAGGGGGCGGTGAACACTGAAGCTTTCTTT,CASSAQGAVNTEAFF
TRBJ1-2,NA,TRBV27,NA,TGTGCCAGCAGTTTCGGCAGGGGCGATGGCTACACCTTC,CASSFGRGDGYTF
TRBJ2-4,TRBD1,TRBV6-1,few,TGTGCCAGCAGTGAAGGAAGGACAGGGGGCCCCATACTAGCCAAAAACATTCAGTACTTC,CASSEGRTGGPILAKNIQYF
TRBJ2-7,TRBD1,TRBV28,many,TGTGCCAGCAGTATCCCGACAGGGGGGGGGGTGAAGCAGTACTTC,CASSIPTGGGVKQYF
TRBJ2-2,NA,TRBV20-1,many,TGCAGTGCTAGAGATGGGGGCAGGGACACCGGGGAGCTGTTTTTT,CSARDGGRDTGELFF
TRBJ2-7,NA,TRBV2,many,TGTGCCAGCAGTCCCGGACACGACGAGCAGTACTTC,CASSPGHDEQYF
TRBJ2-7,NA,TRBV20-1,NA,TGCAGTGCTTACGGAGAACAACAATCAGCCCACTCCTACGAGCAGTACTTC,CSAYGEQQSAHSYEQYF
TRBJ2-7,NA,TRBV28,NA,TGTGCCAGCATGAAGGACTACTCAACCTACGAGCAGTACTTC,CASMKDYSTYEQYF
TRBJ2-7,TRBD1,TRBV7-2,many,TGTGCCAGCAGCTTAACCGGACAGGGGATCTACGAGCAGTACTTC,CASSLTGQGIYEQYF
TRBJ1-2,TRBD1,TRBV27,few,TGTGCCAGCAGTTTTTCGGACAGGGTCGCTGGCTACACCTTC,CASSFSDRVAGYTF
TRBJ1-2,NA,TRBV19,few,TGTGCCCTTCGCGGGGAGGATGGCTACACCTTC,CALRGEDGYTF
TRBJ2-3,TRBD2,TRBV19,NA,TGTGCCAGTAGAAAACTAGCGGCTAGCACAGATACGCAGTATTTT,CASRKLAASTDTQYF
TRBJ2-1,NA,TRBV20-1,many,TGCAGTGCTAGTTATCCTAGCAGGCATGAGCAGTTCTTC,CSASYPSRHEQFF
TRBJ1-2,NA,TRBV4-1,NA,TGCGCCAGCAGCCAGGATGGACGGTCCAACTATGGCTACACCTTC,CASSQDGRSNYGYTF
TRBJ2-2,TRBD1,TRBV7-6,many,TGTGCCAGCAGCCCGGGACAGGGGGTCGGAGTTAACGGGGAGCTGTTTTTT,CASSPGQGVGVNGELFF
TRBJ2-7,TRBD1,TRBV20-1,many,TGCAGTGCTAGTACAGGGGGCGCGTACGAGCAGTACTTC,CSASTGGAYEQYF
TRBJ1-1,NA,TRBV6-5,few,TGTGCCAGCAGTTACTCGGAGGTTACTGAAGCTTTCTTT,CASSYSEVTEAFF
TRBJ2-1,TRBD2,TRBV28,many,TGTGCCAGCAGTTTGATCGCGGGAGGATTCAATGAGCAGTTCTTC,CASSLIAGGFNEQFF
TRBJ1-1,NA,TRBV3-1,NA,TGTGCCAGCAGCCAAATGGCCACTGAAGCTTTCTTT,CASSQMATEAFF
TRBJ2-5,TRBD1,TRBV9,NA,TGTGCCAGCAGCTCTCAGGGGGCCGGAGAGACCCAGTACTTC,CASSSQGAGETQYF
TRBJ2-1,TRBD1,TRBV12-3/TRBV12-4,many,TGTGCCAGCAGGGTGGGACAGCAATACAATGAGCAGTTCTTC,CASRVGQQYNEQFF
TRBJ2-1,NA,TRBV5-1,NA,TGCGCCAGCAGCCTTGGGGGGCAGGGGAACTACAATGAGCAGTTCTTC,CASSLGGQGNYNEQFF
TRBJ2-5,NA,TRBV12-5,NA,TGTGCTAGTGGTTTGACGGACAGAAGTTACCAAGAGACCCAGTACTTC,CASGLTDRSYQETQYF
TRBJ2-5,TRBD2,TRBV29-1,medium-sized,TGCAGCGTTCTCGCGGGGGGCAGGGAGACCCAGTACTTC,CSVLAGGRETQYF